A single sample is the source of the 7 T cell receptor beta chains below, sequenced in a study of shared clonotypes between healthy human individuals. Some clones are missing from TCRdb's copy, which holds only in-frame ones; the method was immunoSEQ multiplex PCR. This table holds about 990,000 clones, around 82% found once. Sequencing input: memory CD4+ T cells from PBMCs. The subset was: CD45RA-negative fraction. Source of these receptors: a man in his late teens or twenties in good health. Some clones in this sample may be carry-over from other donors' samples.

This sequence joins TRBV18 and TRBJ2-4; D is ambiguous. CDR3 length: 16 amino acids. Deletions cut 11 bases from V and 0 bases from J, with 20 bases between. CDR1 and CDR2 from the germline V gene are KGHSH and LQKENI. The CDR3 DNA sequence: TGTGCCGACTCAAAACGGTTCAGCCTAGCCAAAAACATTCAGTACTTC. The encoded protein is CADSKRFSLAKNIQYF.

The V call is TRBV28, the J call TRBJ1-1, with D perhaps TRBD1 (6 bases). The CDR3 spans 14 residues. V lost 10 bases, J lost 4 bases, and 19 bases lay in between. Germline CDR1 reads MDHEN; CDR2 reads SYDVKM. The CDR3 DNA sequence: TGTGCCACCTTGGGGGGCTCTTATCTCACTGAAGCTTTCTTT. Translated: CATLGGSYLTEAFF.

This chain uses TRBV6-5 with TRBJ1-1, with 7 bases fitting TRBD1. This CDR3 region has 16 residues. The ends lost 2 bases at V and 5 bases at J; junction bases unmatched: 11. Germline V gene sequence: CDR1 MNHEY, CDR2 SVGAGI. The CDR3 nucleotides read TGTGCCAGCAGTTACACCCCCGCAGGGGGTGATACTGAAGCTTTCTTT. It is translated as CASSYTPAGGDTEAFF.

Comment on this clone: A clone one base away is much larger, so this may be a read error. The chain combines TRBV27 with TRBJ1-5; no clear D. Germline V gene lookup returns CDR1 MNHEY and CDR2 SMNVEV (reference sequence). Trimming took 2 bases from V and 3 from J, leaving 8 bases between them. The CDR3 is 14 residues long. The DNA of the CDR3 is TGTGCCAGCAGTTTACAGAGGGTCAATCAGCCCCAGCATTTT. Protein sequence: CASSLQRVNQPQHF.

The rearrangement joins TRBV18 to TRBJ2-7, with D hard to call. V shed 3 bases and J shed 8 bases, with 14 bases lying between them. Germline CDR1 is KGHSH and CDR2 is LQKENI. The CDR3 totals 13 residues. This chain's CDR3 is CASSPPVEVQQYF. CDR3 sequence (DNA): TGTGCCAGCTCACCCCCGGTAGAAGTGCAGCAGTACTTC.

On this clone itself: This may stem from a read error, because a much larger clone lies one nucleotide away. This chain links TRBV4-1 with TRBJ2-4, with D possibly TRBD1 on 6 matching bases. The germline V gene has CDR1 MGHRA and CDR2 YSYEKL. The CDR3 is 16 amino acids. The CDR3 is CTSSRGPTGSKNIQYF. The CDR3 DNA follows: TGCACCAGCAGCCGAGGCCCGACAGGTTCCAAAAACATTCAGTACTTC.

This chain uses TRBV5-4 with TRBJ1-5, with D hard to call. Germline V gene sequence: CDR1 SGHNT, CDR2 YYREEE (reference sequence). CDR3 length: 12 residues. V was cut by 4 bases and J by 5 bases, with 7 bases left in between. The CDR3 loop reads CASSTDDQPQHF. CDR3 sequence (DNA): TGTGCCAGCAGCACAGATGATCAGCCCCAGCATTTT.